Sequencing of this T cell receptor beta chain was carried out in a study of shared clonotypes between healthy human individuals (TCRdb year 2020). Regarding the study in general: Two women and three men aged 18 to 49 years were included in the cohort. For each donor, CD4 naive and CD4 memory were each run on three plates, CD8 naive on two plates, and CD8 memory on one plate. Blood TCR repertoires of five healthy adults were deeply sequenced to estimate repertoire size and the extent of clonotype sharing between individuals. To increase sequencing depth and limit assay-specific biases, different laboratories used diverse techniques to prepare libraries and sequence TCR repertoires. Leukapheresis yielded between about 0.8 and 8.9 billion PBMCs per donor.

As for this clone: No cognate antigen has been identified for it. Nothing much larger sits one base from this clone, and base qualities are not available.

Using the deep immunoSEQ assay, TCR CDR3 regions were amplified from genomic DNA by multiplex PCR. Extracted genomic DNA from each cell subset was spread evenly across all wells of several immunoSEQ 96-well plates, with each plate serving as a replicate. For sorted subsets, each replicate PCR was loaded with approximately 190 ng genomic DNA, equivalent to about 30,000 T cell genomes. The purified libraries were quantified using a Qubit 3.0 fluorometer, sized with a Bioanalyzer 2100, and then quantified again using the KAPA Library Quantification kit. Every immunoSEQ 96-well plate was sequenced on a dedicated single-read 150-cycle Illumina NextSeq 550 flow cell. Per the original workflow: The immunoSEQ output contained only junctional sequences without quality scores, so filtering could not match that applied to full-length reads. Sequences were annotated with PyIR, a Python wrapper for IgBLAST v1.9, and V/J genes and CDR3 were assigned using IMGT germline references. Reads were removed for weak V/J assignments (E-value above 1e-6), missing CDR3, stop codons, out-of-frame junctions, or ambiguous translated residues. V3J clonotypes were defined as sequences sharing an identical inferred V gene, J gene, and CDR3 amino acid sequence. To compute the percentage overlap between repertoires, the number of shared unique clonotypes was divided by the size of the smaller repertoire. Richness of each repertoire was evaluated using RTK rarefaction, the Chao1 estimator, and Recon v2.1 estimates of unobserved clonotypes. OLGA was used to compute generation probabilities for all TCRbeta clonotypes that the gDNA method yielded from a few donors. TCRdb obtained this table from immuneACCESS and retained in-frame rearrangements with V and J assigned. These tables miss some clones; where compared with another copy, unresolved V genes account for less than half of the shortfall, and the remainder is unexplained. V and J calls and clone size are those listed in that table; D and trimming were worked out from the DNA. This sample holds some 2.4 million clones; roughly 93% were observed only once. The ten largest clones represent about 0.38% of the sample.

What the work shows at the level of the full study, not this receptor alone: Even with the large sequencing depth, rarefaction of the sorted-subset datasets indicated that sequencing was incomplete. Based on pairwise subsampling, the degree of clonotype sharing among donors was expected to be affected by sequencing depth. Sampling was limited to blood, and TCR repertoires in tissue likely differ from TCR repertoires in blood. Compared with non-shared clonotypes, the clonotypes found in all four sorted-subset donors had higher generation probabilities. Estimated clonotype richness was generally larger for naive than for memory subsets. The genetic and exposure-history diversity represented was limited by the small number of donors. Sharing across a few donors was observed for roughly 5.4% of naive CD4, 3% to 3.5% of naive CD8, over 2% of memory CD4, and over 0.3% of memory CD8 clonotypes.

The donors were healthy, HIV-negative adults with no recently reported acute infections or vaccinations. Only Caucasian adults living in Nashville, Tennessee, USA were represented among the donors. Magnetic negative selection was used to enrich CD4+ T cells, after which naive cells were positively selected on CD45RA and the negative fraction became the memory subset. Blood was collected by leukapheresis, and PBMCs were isolated by Ficoll-Histopaque density gradient centrifugation and then cryopreserved in liquid nitrogen vapor phase. Analytical flow cytometry was used to check the purity and quantity of each magnetically sorted T cell population. Each sorted fraction had its genomic DNA isolated and then quantified by UV absorbance on a Nanodrop 2000c. CDR1 MNHNY and CDR2 SVGAGI were looked up in the germline V gene (reference sequence). Including cysteine and phenylalanine, the CDR3 has 14 amino acids. Solely the CDR3 DNA is kept, with 42 bases framed from the first base. Relative to germline, V is 2 bases shorter and J is 6 bases shorter, with 11 bases between their ends.

This receptor chain uses TRBV6-6 and TRBJ1-5; a weak D assignment points to TRBD1 (5 bases agree). The specimen sequenced was naive CD4+ T cells from PBMCs. Interpreted using the paper, the cell subset or site label stands for: CD45RA+ positively selected. The receptor was isolated from a man younger than 30 in good health. Some clones in this sample may be carry-over from other donors' samples. For the CDR3, the sequence is CASSYGRGGQPQHF. The sequenced DNA is TGTGCCAGCAGTTACGGGAGGGGCGGTCAGCCCCAGCATTTT.